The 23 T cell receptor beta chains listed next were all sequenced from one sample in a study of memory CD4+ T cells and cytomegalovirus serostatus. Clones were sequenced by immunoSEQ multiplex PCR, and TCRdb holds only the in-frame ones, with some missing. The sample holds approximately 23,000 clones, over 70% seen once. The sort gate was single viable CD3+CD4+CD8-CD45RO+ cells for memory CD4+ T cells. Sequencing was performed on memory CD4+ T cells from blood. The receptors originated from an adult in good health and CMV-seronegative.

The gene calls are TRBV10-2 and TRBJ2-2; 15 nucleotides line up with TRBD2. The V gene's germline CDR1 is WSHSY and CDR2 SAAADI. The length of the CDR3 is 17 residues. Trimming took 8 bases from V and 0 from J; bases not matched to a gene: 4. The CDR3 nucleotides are TGCGCCAGCGGACTAGCGGGAGGGGGGACGAACACCGGGGAGCTGTTTTTT. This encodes CASGLAGGGTNTGELFF.

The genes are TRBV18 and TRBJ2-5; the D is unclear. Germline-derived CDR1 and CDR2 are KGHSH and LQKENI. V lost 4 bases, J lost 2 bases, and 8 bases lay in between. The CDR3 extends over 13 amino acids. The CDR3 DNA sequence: TGTGCCAGCTCACTAACAGTACAAGAGACCCAGTACTTC. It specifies CASSLTVQETQYF.

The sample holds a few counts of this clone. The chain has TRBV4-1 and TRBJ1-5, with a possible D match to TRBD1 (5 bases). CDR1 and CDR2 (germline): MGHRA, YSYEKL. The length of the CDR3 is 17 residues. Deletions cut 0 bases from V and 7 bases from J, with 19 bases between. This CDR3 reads CASSQDLVIVRGQPQHF. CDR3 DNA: TGCGCCAGCAGCCAAGACCTTGTTATTGTTCGGGGGCAGCCCCAGCATTTT.

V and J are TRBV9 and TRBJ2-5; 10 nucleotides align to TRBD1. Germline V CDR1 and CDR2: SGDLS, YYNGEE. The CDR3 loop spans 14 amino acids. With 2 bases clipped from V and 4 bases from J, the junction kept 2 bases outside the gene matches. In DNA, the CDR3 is TGTGCCAGCAGCGTGACAGGGGGCTTAGAGACCCAGTACTTC. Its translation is CASSVTGGLETQYF.

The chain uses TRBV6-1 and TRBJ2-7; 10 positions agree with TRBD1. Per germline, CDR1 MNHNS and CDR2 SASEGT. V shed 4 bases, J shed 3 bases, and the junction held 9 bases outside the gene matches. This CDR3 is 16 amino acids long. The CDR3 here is CASSGTGTGAFYEQYF. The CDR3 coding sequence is TGTGCCAGCAGTGGGACCGGGACAGGGGCCTTCTACGAGCAGTACTTC.

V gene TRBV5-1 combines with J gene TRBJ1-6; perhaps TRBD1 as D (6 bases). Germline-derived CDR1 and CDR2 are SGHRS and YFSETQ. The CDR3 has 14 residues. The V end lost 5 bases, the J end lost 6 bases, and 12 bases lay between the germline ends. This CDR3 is CASRRGTLNSPLHF. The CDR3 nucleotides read TGCGCCAGCAGACGGGGGACACTTAATTCACCCCTCCACTTT. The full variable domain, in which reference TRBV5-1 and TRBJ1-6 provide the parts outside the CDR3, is KAGVTQTPRYLIKTRGQQVTLSCSPISGHRSVSWYQQTPGQGLQFLFEYFSETQRNKGNFPGRFSGRQFSNSRSEMNVSTLELGDSALYLCASRRGTLNSPLHFGNGTRLTVT.

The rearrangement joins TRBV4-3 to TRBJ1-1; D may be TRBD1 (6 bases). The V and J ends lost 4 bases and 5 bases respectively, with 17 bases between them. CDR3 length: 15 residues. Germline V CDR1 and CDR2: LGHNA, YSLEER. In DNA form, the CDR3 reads TGCGCCAGCAGCCTGGGAAACAGGGAGAATACTGAAGCTTTCTTT. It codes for CASSLGNRENTEAFF.

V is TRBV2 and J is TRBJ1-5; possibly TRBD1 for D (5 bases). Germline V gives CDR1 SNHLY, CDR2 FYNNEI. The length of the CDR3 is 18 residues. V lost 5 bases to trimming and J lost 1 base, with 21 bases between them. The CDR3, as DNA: TGTGCCAGCAGTAGGGGTACGTCCGGGACCATAAGCAATCAGCCCCAGCATTTT. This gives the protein CASSRGTSGTISNQPQHF.

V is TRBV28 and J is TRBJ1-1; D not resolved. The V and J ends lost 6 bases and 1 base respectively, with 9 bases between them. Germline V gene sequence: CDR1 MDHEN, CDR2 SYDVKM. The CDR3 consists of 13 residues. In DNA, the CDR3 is TGTGCCAGCAGGGGCAGAACGAACACTGAAGCTTTCTTT. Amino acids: CASRGRTNTEAFF. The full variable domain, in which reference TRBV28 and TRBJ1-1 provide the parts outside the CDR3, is DVKVTQSSRYLVKRTGEKVFLECVQDMDHENMFWYRQDPGLGLRLIYFSYDVKMKEKGDIPEGYSVSREKKERFSLILESASTNQTSMYLCASRGRTNTEAFFGQGTRLTVV.

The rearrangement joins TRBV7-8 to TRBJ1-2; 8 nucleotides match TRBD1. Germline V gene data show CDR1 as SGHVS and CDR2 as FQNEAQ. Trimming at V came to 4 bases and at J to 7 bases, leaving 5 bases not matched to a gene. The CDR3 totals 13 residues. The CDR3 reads CASSSRGRGGYTF. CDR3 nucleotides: TGTGCCAGCAGCTCCAGGGGGCGCGGTGGCTACACCTTC.

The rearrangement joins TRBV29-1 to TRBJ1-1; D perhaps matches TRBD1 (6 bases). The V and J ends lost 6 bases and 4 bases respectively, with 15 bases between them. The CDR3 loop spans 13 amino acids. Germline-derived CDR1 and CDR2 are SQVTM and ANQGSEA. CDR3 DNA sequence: TGCAGCGTGCACAGGGAACCCAGCACTGAAGCTTTCTTT. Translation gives CSVHREPSTEAFF. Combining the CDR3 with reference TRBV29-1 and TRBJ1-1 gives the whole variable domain SAVISQKPSRDICQRGTSLTIQCQVDSQVTMMFWYRQQPGQSLTLIATANQGSEATYESGFVIDKFPISRPNLTFSTLTVSNMSPEDSSIYLCSVHREPSTEAFFGQGTRLTVV.

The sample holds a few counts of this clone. In nucleotides, the CDR3 is TGTGCCAGCGGGCCCGGGGCCAATGAGCAGTTCTTC. Translated: CASGPGANEQFF. The J gene is TRBJ2-1, the V gene TRBV2, with D possibly called TRBD1 or TRBD2 (5 bases each). Germline CDR1 and CDR2: SNHLY and FYNNEI. This CDR3 is built from 12 residues. V lost 8 bases and J lost 6, with 11 bases in between.

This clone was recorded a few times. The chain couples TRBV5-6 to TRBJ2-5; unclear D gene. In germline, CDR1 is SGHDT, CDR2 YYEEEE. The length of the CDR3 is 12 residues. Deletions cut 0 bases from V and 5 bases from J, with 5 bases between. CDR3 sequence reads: CASSLVEETQYF. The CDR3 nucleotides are TGTGCCAGCAGCTTGGTAGAGGAGACCCAGTACTTC.

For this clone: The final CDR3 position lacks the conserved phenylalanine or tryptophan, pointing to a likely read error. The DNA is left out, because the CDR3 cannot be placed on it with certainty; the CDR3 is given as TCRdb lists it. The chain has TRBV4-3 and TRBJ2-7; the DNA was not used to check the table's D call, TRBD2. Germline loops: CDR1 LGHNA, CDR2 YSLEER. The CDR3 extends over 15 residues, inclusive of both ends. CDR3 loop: CASSQRPPGAGGRRY.

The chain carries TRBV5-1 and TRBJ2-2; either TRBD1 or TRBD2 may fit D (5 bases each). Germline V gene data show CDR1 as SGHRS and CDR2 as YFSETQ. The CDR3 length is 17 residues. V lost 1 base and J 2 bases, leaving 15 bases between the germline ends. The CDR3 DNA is TGCGCCAGCAGCTTGCGGGACCAAAACCCTAACACCGGGGAGCTGTTTTTT. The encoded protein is CASSLRDQNPNTGELFF.

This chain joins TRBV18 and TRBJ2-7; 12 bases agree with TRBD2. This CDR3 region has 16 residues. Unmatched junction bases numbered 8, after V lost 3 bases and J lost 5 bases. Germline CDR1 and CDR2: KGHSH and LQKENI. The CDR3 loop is CASSPVLAGGKDEQYF. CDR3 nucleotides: TGTGCCAGCTCACCTGTTCTAGCGGGGGGGAAAGACGAGCAGTACTTC.

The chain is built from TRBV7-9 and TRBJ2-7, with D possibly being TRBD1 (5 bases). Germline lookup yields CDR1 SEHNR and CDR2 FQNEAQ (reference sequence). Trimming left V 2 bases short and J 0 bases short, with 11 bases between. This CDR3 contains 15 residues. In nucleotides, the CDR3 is TGTGCCAGCAGCTTAAGGTCCCAGGGCTCCTACGAGCAGTACTTC. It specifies CASSLRSQGSYEQYF.

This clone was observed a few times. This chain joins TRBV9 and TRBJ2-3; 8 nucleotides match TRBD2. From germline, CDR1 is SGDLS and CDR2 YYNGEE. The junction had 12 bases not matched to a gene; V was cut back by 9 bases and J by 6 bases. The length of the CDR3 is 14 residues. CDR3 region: CATSRGLATDTQYF. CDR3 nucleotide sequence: TGTGCCACCTCCCGCGGACTAGCAACCGATACGCAGTATTTT.

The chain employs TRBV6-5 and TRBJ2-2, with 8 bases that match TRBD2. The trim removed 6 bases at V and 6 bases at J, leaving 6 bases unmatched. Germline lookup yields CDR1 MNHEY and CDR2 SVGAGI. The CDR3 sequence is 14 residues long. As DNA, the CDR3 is TGTGCCAGCAGACTAGCGGTGGGTGCCGGGGAGCTGTTTTTT. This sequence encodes CASRLAVGAGELFF.

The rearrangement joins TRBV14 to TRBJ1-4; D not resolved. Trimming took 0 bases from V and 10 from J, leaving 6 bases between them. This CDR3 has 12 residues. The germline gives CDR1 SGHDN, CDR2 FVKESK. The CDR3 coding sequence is TGTGCCAGCAGCCAAGATGTCGGAAAACTGTTTTTT. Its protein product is CASSQDVGKLFF.

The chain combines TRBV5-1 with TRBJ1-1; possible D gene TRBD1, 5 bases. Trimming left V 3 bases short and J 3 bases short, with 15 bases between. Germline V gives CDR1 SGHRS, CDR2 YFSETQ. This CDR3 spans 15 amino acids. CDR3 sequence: CASSSFGGGDTEAFF. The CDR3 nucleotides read TGCGCCAGCAGCTCGTTTGGGGGAGGGGACACTGAAGCTTTCTTT.

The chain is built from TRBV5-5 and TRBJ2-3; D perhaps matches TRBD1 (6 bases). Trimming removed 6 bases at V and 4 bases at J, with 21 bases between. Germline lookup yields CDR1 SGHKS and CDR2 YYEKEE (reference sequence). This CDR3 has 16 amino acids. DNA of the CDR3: TGTGCCAGCACCGAACTGACAGGAGCGTTTTCAGATACGCAGTATTTT. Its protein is CASTELTGAFSDTQYF.

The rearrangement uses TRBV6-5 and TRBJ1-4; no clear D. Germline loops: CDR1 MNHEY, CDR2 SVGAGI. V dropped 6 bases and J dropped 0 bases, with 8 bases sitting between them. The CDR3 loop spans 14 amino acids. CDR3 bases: TGTGCCAGCAGGACCCGACCAACTAATGAAAAACTGTTTTTT. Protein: CASRTRPTNEKLFF.